These 14 T cell receptor beta chains were sequenced from one sample in a study of T cells in Graves' hyperthyroidism and ophthalmopathy. Researchers amplified the TCR beta CDR3 regions from RNA transcripts. Carried out on the TCR CDR3, a first-round RT-PCR used the HTBI primer set. Using its own MiXCR run on the multiplex PCR reads, TCRdb lists one record per CDR3 protein. Among under 450,000 distinct CDR3 sequences listed, approximately 18% were seen once. The sequenced sample was blood. The receptors originated from a young woman with Graves' hyperthyroidism that later progressed to Graves' ophthalmopathy.

This clonotype has at least ten counts. The chain employs TRBV28 and TRBJ2-7; TRBD1 matches 7 bases. J was trimmed by 2 bases and V by 5 bases; bases with no gene match: 9. Germline CDR1 and CDR2: MDHEN and SYDVKM. CDR3 length equals 15 residues. The CDR3 DNA follows: TGTGCCAGCAGTCCTACCGACAGGGACCCCTACGAGCAGTACTTC. Translation: CASSPTDRDPYEQYF.

V and J are TRBV29-1 and TRBJ2-5; 10 bases align to TRBD2. The CDR3 extends over 15 amino acids. The V gene's germline CDR1 is SQVTM and CDR2 ANQGSEA. Trimming cost V 0 bases and J 3 bases; bases outside gene matches: 4. The CDR3 DNA is TGCAGCGTTGAAGATGTCCTAGCGGGGGAAGAGACCCAGTACTTC. Translated: CSVEDVLAGEETQYF.

This clonotype was picked up many times. This chain links TRBV2 with TRBJ2-3; D gene uncertain. The V and J ends lost 6 bases and 2 bases respectively, with 21 bases between them. In germline, CDR1 is SNHLY, CDR2 FYNNEI. CDR3 length: 17 amino acids. The CDR3 DNA follows: TGTGCCAGCAGCGGAAGGCCGGACCCCGACAACACAGATACGCAGTATTTT. Protein sequence: CASSGRPDPDNTDTQYF.

The rearrangement links TRBV10-3 to TRBJ1-2, with D maybe TRBD1 (5 bases). The germline V gene encodes CDR1 ENHRY and CDR2 SYGVKD. This CDR3 is built from 15 residues. Deletions cut 3 bases from V and 6 bases from J, with 17 bases between. CDR3 protein: CAISDSGFIDDGYTF. The CDR3 region has the DNA TGTGCCATCAGTGATTCAGGGTTCATCGACGATGGCTACACCTTC.

V gene TRBV5-1 combines with J gene TRBJ2-7; D gene unclear. The CDR3 has 12 amino acids. In germline, CDR1 is SGHRS, CDR2 YFSETQ. Trimming left V 4 bases short and J 3 bases short, with 8 bases between. The CDR3 loop is CASSAKGYEQYF. DNA for the CDR3: TGCGCCAGCAGCGCGAAAGGCTACGAGCAGTACTTC.

This clonotype was detected many times. The chain uses TRBV11-2 and TRBJ2-7; D is perhaps TRBD1 or TRBD2 (6 bases each). This CDR3 contains 16 residues. Germline values: CDR1 SGHAT, CDR2 FQNNGV. Trimming cost V 0 bases and J 2 bases, with 14 bases left between them. CDR3 nucleotides: TGTGCCAGCAGCTTAGAATCTTCGGGGGCGCCCTACGAGCAGTACTTC. Amino acid sequence: CASSLESSGAPYEQYF.

This clonotype was counted only a few times. The rearrangement uses TRBV30 and TRBJ2-3; no clear D. CDR3 length: 11 residues. With 0 bases removed from V and 5 bases from J, the gap between germline ends came to 3 bases. Looked up from germline, CDR1 is GTSNPN and CDR2 is SVGIG (reference sequence). CDR3 in DNA: TGTGCCTGGAGTGTTGGAGATACGCAGTATTTT. Encoded protein: CAWSVGDTQYF.

This clonotype occurred many times. This chain joins TRBV25-1 and TRBJ2-1; D gene uncertain. Germline values: CDR1 MGHDK, CDR2 SYGVNS. CDR3 length: 15 residues. V shed 7 bases and J shed 0 bases, with 13 bases lying between them. As DNA, the CDR3 is TGTGCCAGCAAAGAGAGTTACAGCTCCTACAATGAGCAGTTCTTC. Its protein product is CASKESYSSYNEQFF.

This clonotype was found many times. The chain links TRBV11-2 to TRBJ1-6; tentative D call: TRBD1 (5 bases). Germline V gene lookup returns CDR1 SGHAT and CDR2 FQNNGV. The CDR3 sequence is 12 residues long. V was shortened by 4 bases and J by 11 bases, with 9 bases between the two germline ends. DNA for the CDR3: TGTGCCAGCAGCTCCTGGGGCCCACCCCTCCACTTT. Protein: CASSSWGPPLHF.

V is TRBV3-1 and J is TRBJ2-5; 8 bases fit TRBD1. Germline V gene data show CDR1 as LGHDT and CDR2 as YNNKEL (reference sequence). With V trimmed by 4 bases and J by 2 bases, 3 bases remained unmatched. This CDR3 comprises 14 residues. The CDR3 reads CASSRRQGQETQYF. DNA for the CDR3: TGTGCCAGCAGCCGCCGACAGGGGCAAGAGACCCAGTACTTC.

This chain links TRBV5-4 with TRBJ2-5; D remains ambiguous. Trimming removed 3 bases from V and 2 bases from J, with 11 bases in between. Germline CDR1 SGHNT, CDR2 YYREEE (reference sequence). CDR3 length: 14 residues. CDR3 protein: CASSSPWAQETQYF. As DNA, the CDR3 is TGTGCCAGCAGCTCCCCATGGGCGCAAGAGACCCAGTACTTC.

This clonotype was found many times. The chain carries TRBV30 and TRBJ2-7, with 11 bases aligning to TRBD1. The germline V gene has CDR1 GTSNPN and CDR2 SVGIG (reference sequence). The CDR3 loop spans 14 amino acids. With 1 base clipped from V and 5 bases from J, the junction kept 4 bases outside the gene matches. CDR3 DNA sequence: TGTGCCTGGAGTGGGACAGGGGGCGAGGACGAGCAGTACTTC. It yields the protein CAWSGTGGEDEQYF. The full variable domain, rest sourced from reference TRBV30 and TRBJ2-7, is SQTIHQWPATLVQPVGSPLSLECTVEGTSNPNLYWYRQAAGRGLQLLFYSVGIGQISSEVPQNLSASRPQDRQFILSSKKLLLSDSGFYLCAWSGTGGEDEQYFGPGTRLTVT.

The sample holds many counts of this clonotype. The chain recombines TRBV12-3 or TRBV12-4 with TRBJ1-2; D is ambiguous. Trimming took off 2 bases at V and 5 bases at J, with 12 bases between the two ends. The CDR3 contains 14 residues. The DNA for the CDR3 is TGTGCCAGCAGTTTATCGTCGGGAGAGTATGGCTACACCTTC. Amino acid sequence: CASSLSSGEYGYTF.

This clonotype was seen many times. This rearrangement joins TRBV28 to TRBJ2-1; D unclear. Germline assignment: CDR1 MDHEN and CDR2 SYDVKM. Trimming stripped 2 bases from V and 0 bases from J, with 11 bases between. CDR3 size: 16 residues. CDR3 region: CASSLGQSSSYNEQFF. DNA for the CDR3: TGTGCCAGCAGTTTAGGCCAGTCCAGCTCCTACAATGAGCAGTTCTTC.